Listed here are 2 T cell receptor beta chains from one sample, sequenced in a study of cytomegalovirus exposure and HLA in healthy donors. Primers for the PCR totalled 60 Vbeta and 13 Jbeta. This table comes from immunoSEQ multiplex PCR, and its TCRdb copy is limited to in-frame clones, with some not included. The sample totals 100,000 to 150,000 clones. Sequencing was carried out using PBMCs. These receptors all stem from a man younger than 45 in good health and CMV-seronegative.

The chain has TRBV19 and TRBJ1-2, with D tentatively TRBD1 (5 bases). Trimming cost V 6 bases and J 4 bases, with 9 bases left between them. Germline V gene data show CDR1 as LNHDA and CDR2 as SQIVND (reference sequence). The length of the CDR3 is 12 residues. CDR3 sequence: CASRDDSYGYTF. Written as DNA, the CDR3 is TGTGCCAGTAGGGACGACAGCTATGGCTACACCTTC. Together with reference TRBV19 and TRBJ1-2, the CDR3 gives the full variable domain: DGGITQSPKYLFRKEGQNVTLSCEQNLNHDAMYWYRQDPGQGLRLIYYSQIVNDFQKGDIAEGYSVSREKKESFPLTVTSAQKNPTAFYLCASRDDSYGYTFGSGTRLTVV.

CDR3 amino acids: CASSLFVGLAGNYEQYF. The CDR3 region has the DNA TGTGCCAGCAGCTTATTCGTTGGACTAGCGGGAAACTACGAGCAGTACTTC. The J gene is TRBJ2-7, the V gene TRBV7-9, with 12 positions matching TRBD2. CDR3 length equals 17 residues. The V segment lost 2 bases and the J segment 3 bases; nucleotides outside the gene matches: 8. Germline lookup yields CDR1 SEHNR and CDR2 FQNEAQ (reference sequence).